The sequence of this TCR beta chain was determined in a study of cytomegalovirus exposure and HLA in healthy donors. The roughly 120-subject validation cohort, separate from the approximately 630-subject first cohort, included the donors. TCRdb keeps only in-frame clones here, not all; method: immunoSEQ multiplex PCR. The sample gives some 41,000 clones, under 95% of which show up once; approximately 2.1% is in the top ten. In regard to this clone: Antigen unknown.

Study results and limitations: Subsequent analysis of the 120 or so validation repertoires found a tendency for first-cohort TCR clusters to co-occur.

Germline assignment: CDR1 SGDLS and CDR2 YYNGEE. This CDR3 is 17 amino acids long. Trimming cost V 3 bases and J 6 bases, with 21 bases left between them. This TCR was recovered from a woman younger than 35 in good health and CMV-seronegative. V usage is TRBV9 and J usage is TRBJ2-2, with D tentatively TRBD1 (9 bases). Sequencing was done on a sample of PBMCs. The CDR3 sequence: CASSAHGGGQGAGELFF. The CDR3, as DNA: TGTGCCAGCAGCGCCCACGGGGGGGGACAGGGCGCCGGGGAGCTGTTTTTT.